These T cell receptor beta chains were read from a single sample in a study of early stage breast cancer tumors. TCRdb's copy holds only in-frame clones and misses some; the assay was immunoSEQ multiplex PCR. Of over 8,500 clones in the sample, around 72% were seen once. The sequencing sample was made of breast tumor tissue. The receptor source for this set is a person aged 40-50 years with breast cancer. CDR3s include the opening cysteine and the closing phenylalanine or tryptophan. Each record gives: V gene, clone size, CDR3 length, J gene, D gene, CDR3 DNA, CDR3 protein. D genes are given only for firm matches. The size field is filled for only some rows; it gives once, few, many or a size class.

V gene: TRBV12-5
clone size: NA
CDR3 length: 16
J gene: TRBJ2-5
D gene: TRBD2
CDR3 DNA: TGTGCTAGTGCCTCGGGACTAGCGGGTCTCCAAGAGACCCAGTACTTC
CDR3 protein: CASASGLAGLQETQYF

V gene: TRBV19
clone size: NA
CDR3 length: 12
J gene: TRBJ1-1
D gene: NA
CDR3 DNA: TGTGCCAGTTCCTCTAGGGTAAATGAAGCTTTCTTT
CDR3 protein: CASSSRVNEAFF

V gene: TRBV6-6
clone size: NA
CDR3 length: 13
J gene: TRBJ1-5
D gene: NA
CDR3 DNA: TGTGCCAGCGAGGGGGGAAGTGGTCAGCCCCAGCATTTT
CDR3 protein: CASEGGSGQPQHF

V gene: TRBV7-2
clone size: NA
CDR3 length: 15
J gene: TRBJ1-1
D gene: NA
CDR3 DNA: TGTGCCAGCAGCTTGTATGGGGTGAGGGGCACTGAAGCTTTCTTT
CDR3 protein: CASSLYGVRGTEAFF

V gene: TRBV19
clone size: NA
CDR3 length: 11
J gene: TRBJ1-1
D gene: NA
CDR3 DNA: TGTGCCAGTAGACTGAACACTGAAGCTTTCTTT
CDR3 protein: CASRLNTEAFF

V gene: TRBV2
clone size: NA
CDR3 length: 12
J gene: TRBJ1-4
D gene: NA
CDR3 DNA: TGTGCCAGCAGCCCCTCCGAGGGAGGACTGTTTTTT
CDR3 protein: CASSPSEGGLFF

V gene: TRBV6-5
clone size: NA
CDR3 length: 13
J gene: TRBJ2-1
D gene: TRBD2
CDR3 DNA: TGTGCCAGCACCTTAGCGGGAGGTGTTGAGCAGTTCTTC
CDR3 protein: CASTLAGGVEQFF

V gene: TRBV2
clone size: NA
CDR3 length: 16
J gene: TRBJ2-2
D gene: NA
CDR3 DNA: TGTGCCAGCAAAAAGGAGGGAGGGGGGTACACCGGGGAGCTGTTTTTT
CDR3 protein: CASKKEGGGYTGELFF

V gene: TRBV5-1
clone size: NA
CDR3 length: 18
J gene: TRBJ2-7
D gene: TRBD2
CDR3 DNA: TGCGCCAGCAGCTCGCAGCCGACTAGCGGGCAACTTTCCTACGAGCAGTACTTC
CDR3 protein: CASSSQPTSGQLSYEQYF

V gene: TRBV6-6
clone size: NA
CDR3 length: 16
J gene: TRBJ1-5
D gene: TRBD1
CDR3 DNA: TGTGCCAGCAGTGCGGGACAGGGTTCTCGCAATCAGCCCCAGCATTTT
CDR3 protein: CASSAGQGSRNQPQHF

V gene: TRBV6-1
clone size: NA
CDR3 length: 15
J gene: TRBJ2-3
D gene: TRBD2
CDR3 DNA: TGTGCCAGCAGTGAACCTGGACTAGCGGACCACGCGCAGTATTTT
CDR3 protein: CASSEPGLADHAQYF

V gene: TRBV30
clone size: NA
CDR3 length: 13
J gene: TRBJ1-5
D gene: NA
CDR3 DNA: TGTGCCTGGAGTATTTATAGCAATCAGCCCCAGCATTTT
CDR3 protein: CAWSIYSNQPQHF

V gene: TRBV4-2
clone size: few
CDR3 length: 14
J gene: TRBJ2-3
D gene: NA
CDR3 DNA: TGTGCCAGCAAAGGGGAGTGGGGCACAGATACGCAGTATTTT
CDR3 protein: CASKGEWGTDTQYF

V gene: TRBV5-1
clone size: NA
CDR3 length: 16
J gene: TRBJ1-4
D gene: NA
CDR3 DNA: TGCGCCAGCAGCCCAAACACAGGGTACCCAAATGAAAAACTGTTTTTT
CDR3 protein: CASSPNTGYPNEKLFF

V gene: TRBV6-6
clone size: NA
CDR3 length: 13
J gene: TRBJ2-7
D gene: TRBD2
CDR3 DNA: TGTGCCAGGAAAACTAGCGGCTCCTACGAGCAGTACTTC
CDR3 protein: CARKTSGSYEQYF

V gene: TRBV27
clone size: NA
CDR3 length: 13
J gene: TRBJ2-1
D gene: NA
CDR3 DNA: TGTGCCAGCAGAACAAACTACTACAATGAGCAGTTCTTC
CDR3 protein: CASRTNYYNEQFF

V gene: TRBV6-6
clone size: NA
CDR3 length: 15
J gene: TRBJ2-3
D gene: TRBD2
CDR3 DNA: TGTGCCAGCGCCCAGGAGGCGGGAGGGCCGGATACGCAGTATTTT
CDR3 protein: CASAQEAGGPDTQYF

V gene: TRBV14
clone size: NA
CDR3 length: 15
J gene: TRBJ2-1
D gene: TRBD2
CDR3 DNA: TGTGCCAGCAGCCTCGGGCTAGCGGTATACAATGAGCAGTTCTTC
CDR3 protein: CASSLGLAVYNEQFF

V gene: TRBV18
clone size: NA
CDR3 length: 16
J gene: TRBJ2-2
D gene: NA
CDR3 DNA: TGTGCCAGCTCACCACCGCAGGGTGTTTTTGGCGGGGAGCTGTTTTTT
CDR3 protein: CASSPPQGVFGGELFF

V gene: TRBV10-1
clone size: NA
CDR3 length: 13
J gene: TRBJ2-4
D gene: NA
CDR3 DNA: TGCGCCAGCAGTGAAGGTGGTGTGAACATTCAGTACTTC
CDR3 protein: CASSEGGVNIQYF

V gene: TRBV4-2
clone size: NA
CDR3 length: 15
J gene: TRBJ1-2
D gene: TRBD1
CDR3 DNA: TGTGCCAGCAGTCAGGCCGACAGGGATAACTATGGCTACACCTTC
CDR3 protein: CASSQADRDNYGYTF

V gene: TRBV11-2
clone size: NA
CDR3 length: 12
J gene: TRBJ2-5
D gene: NA
CDR3 DNA: TGTGCCAGCTCCCAGGTCCAAGAGACCCAGTACTTC
CDR3 protein: CASSQVQETQYF

V gene: TRBV27
clone size: few
CDR3 length: 15
J gene: TRBJ2-7
D gene: TRBD2
CDR3 DNA: TGTGCCAGCAGTTTAATACGAACTAGCGGCTACGAGCAGTACTTC
CDR3 protein: CASSLIRTSGYEQYF

V gene: TRBV10-2
clone size: medium-sized
CDR3 length: 12
J gene: TRBJ2-3
D gene: NA
CDR3 DNA: TGCGCCAGCAGTGAGTCGCAGGGGCCGCAGTATTTT
CDR3 protein: CASSESQGPQYF

V gene: TRBV11-3
clone size: NA
CDR3 length: 19
J gene: TRBJ2-3
D gene: NA
CDR3 DNA: TGTGCCAGCAGCTTAGAGGACAGATCCGGGAGAAAGAGGACAGATACGCAGTATTTT
CDR3 protein: CASSLEDRSGRKRTDTQYF

V gene: TRBV6-5
clone size: NA
CDR3 length: 14
J gene: TRBJ2-7
D gene: NA
CDR3 DNA: TGTGCCAGCAGTCTCCGAACACCGACGGGCGAGCAGTACTTC
CDR3 protein: CASSLRTPTGEQYF

V gene: TRBV5-4
clone size: NA
CDR3 length: 15
J gene: TRBJ2-3
D gene: NA
CDR3 DNA: TGTGCCAGCAGCTTGGCCGGGAAGGGCACAGATACGCAGTATTTT
CDR3 protein: CASSLAGKGTDTQYF

V gene: TRBV15
clone size: NA
CDR3 length: 15
J gene: TRBJ1-1
D gene: NA
CDR3 DNA: TGTGCCACCAGCAGAGTGTTAGGGGGAAACACTGAAGCTTTCTTT
CDR3 protein: CATSRVLGGNTEAFF

V gene: TRBV28
clone size: NA
CDR3 length: 15
J gene: TRBJ1-5
D gene: TRBD1
CDR3 DNA: TGTGCCAGCAGTTCCGGGACAGCTTGGAGTCAGCCCCAGCATTTT
CDR3 protein: CASSSGTAWSQPQHF

V gene: TRBV7-7
clone size: NA
CDR3 length: 16
J gene: TRBJ2-3
D gene: NA
CDR3 DNA: TGTGCTAGCAGCTTAGGGCTAGCCCGGGGCACAGATACGCAGTATTTT
CDR3 protein: CASSLGLARGTDTQYF

V gene: TRBV21-1
clone size: few
CDR3 length: 15
J gene: TRBJ2-1
D gene: NA
CDR3 DNA: TGTGCCAGCAGCAAAGGGGGTCCTTCCTACAATGAGCAGTTCTTC
CDR3 protein: CASSKGGPSYNEQFF

V gene: TRBV7-2
clone size: NA
CDR3 length: 19
J gene: TRBJ2-5
D gene: TRBD1
CDR3 DNA: TGTGCCAGCAGCACTAAAGCCCCGGGACAGGGGGTTAGGAAAGAGACCCAGTACTTC
CDR3 protein: CASSTKAPGQGVRKETQYF

V gene: TRBV7-2
clone size: NA
CDR3 length: 13
J gene: TRBJ2-7
D gene: NA
CDR3 DNA: TGTGCCAGCAGCTTAGGCGGGGATGGCGAGCAGTACTTC
CDR3 protein: CASSLGGDGEQYF

V gene: TRBV27
clone size: NA
CDR3 length: 12
J gene: TRBJ2-7
D gene: NA
CDR3 DNA: TGTGCCAGCAGTTCCCCTTCGAACGAGCAGTACTTC
CDR3 protein: CASSSPSNEQYF

V gene: TRBV5-1
clone size: few
CDR3 length: 16
J gene: TRBJ2-3
D gene: TRBD2
CDR3 DNA: TGCGCCAGCAGCCCACGGACTAGCGGGAGTACAGATACGCAGTATTTT
CDR3 protein: CASSPRTSGSTDTQYF

V gene: TRBV4-1
clone size: NA
CDR3 length: 13
J gene: TRBJ1-1
D gene: NA
CDR3 DNA: TGCGCCAGCAGCCAAGAAGGACACACTGAAGCTTTCTTT
CDR3 protein: CASSQEGHTEAFF

V gene: TRBV9
clone size: NA
CDR3 length: 14
J gene: TRBJ1-5
D gene: NA
CDR3 DNA: TGTGCCAGCAGCGTAGGCACCCTCAATCAGCCCCAGCATTTT
CDR3 protein: CASSVGTLNQPQHF

V gene: TRBV5-4
clone size: NA
CDR3 length: 17
J gene: TRBJ2-2
D gene: TRBD1
CDR3 DNA: TGTGCCAGCAGCTTCCGGACAGGGAGGAGGAACACCGGGGAGCTGTTTTTT
CDR3 protein: CASSFRTGRRNTGELFF

V gene: TRBV10-3
clone size: few
CDR3 length: 13
J gene: TRBJ1-5
D gene: NA
CDR3 DNA: TGTGCCATCAGGAGCCGGACAGATCAGCCCCAGCATTTT
CDR3 protein: CAIRSRTDQPQHF

V gene: TRBV18
clone size: few
CDR3 length: 16
J gene: TRBJ1-1
D gene: NA
CDR3 DNA: TGTGCCAGCTCACCAGTCGGACGGGCGGAGGGACTGTTGGTTTTCTTT
CDR3 protein: CASSPVGRAEGLLVFF

V gene: TRBV19
clone size: NA
CDR3 length: 13
J gene: TRBJ2-7
D gene: TRBD2
CDR3 DNA: TGTGCCAGAGCTTCGGGAGGGGACCACGAGCAGTACTTC
CDR3 protein: CARASGGDHEQYF

V gene: TRBV11-3
clone size: NA
CDR3 length: 15
J gene: TRBJ1-3
D gene: NA
CDR3 DNA: TGTGCCAGCAGCCCGTCGTGGACGGCTGGAAACACCATATATTTT
CDR3 protein: CASSPSWTAGNTIYF

V gene: TRBV10-2
clone size: few
CDR3 length: 14
J gene: TRBJ2-3
D gene: NA
CDR3 DNA: TGCGCCAGCAGTGAGTATGCTAGAACAGATACGCAGTATTTT
CDR3 protein: CASSEYARTDTQYF

V gene: TRBV19
clone size: NA
CDR3 length: 14
J gene: TRBJ2-3
D gene: NA
CDR3 DNA: TGTGCCAGTAGTCGGACAGTTAGCACAGATACGCAGTATTTT
CDR3 protein: CASSRTVSTDTQYF

V gene: TRBV5-1
clone size: NA
CDR3 length: 12
J gene: TRBJ1-2
D gene: NA
CDR3 DNA: TGCGCCAGCAGCTTGGAGGGATATGGCTACACCTTC
CDR3 protein: CASSLEGYGYTF